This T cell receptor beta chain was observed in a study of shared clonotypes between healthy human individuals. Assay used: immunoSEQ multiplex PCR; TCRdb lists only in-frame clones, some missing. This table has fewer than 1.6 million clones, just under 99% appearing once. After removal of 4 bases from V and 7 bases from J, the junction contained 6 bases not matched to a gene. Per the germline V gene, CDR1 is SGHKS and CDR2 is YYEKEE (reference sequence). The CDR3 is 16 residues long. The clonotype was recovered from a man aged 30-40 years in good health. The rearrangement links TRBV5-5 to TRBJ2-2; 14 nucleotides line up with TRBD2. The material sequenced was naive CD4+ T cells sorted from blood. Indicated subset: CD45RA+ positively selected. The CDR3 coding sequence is TGTGCCAGCAGCCCAGGGACTAGCGGGAGCAGCGGGGAGCTGTTTTTT. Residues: CASSPGTSGSSGELFF.